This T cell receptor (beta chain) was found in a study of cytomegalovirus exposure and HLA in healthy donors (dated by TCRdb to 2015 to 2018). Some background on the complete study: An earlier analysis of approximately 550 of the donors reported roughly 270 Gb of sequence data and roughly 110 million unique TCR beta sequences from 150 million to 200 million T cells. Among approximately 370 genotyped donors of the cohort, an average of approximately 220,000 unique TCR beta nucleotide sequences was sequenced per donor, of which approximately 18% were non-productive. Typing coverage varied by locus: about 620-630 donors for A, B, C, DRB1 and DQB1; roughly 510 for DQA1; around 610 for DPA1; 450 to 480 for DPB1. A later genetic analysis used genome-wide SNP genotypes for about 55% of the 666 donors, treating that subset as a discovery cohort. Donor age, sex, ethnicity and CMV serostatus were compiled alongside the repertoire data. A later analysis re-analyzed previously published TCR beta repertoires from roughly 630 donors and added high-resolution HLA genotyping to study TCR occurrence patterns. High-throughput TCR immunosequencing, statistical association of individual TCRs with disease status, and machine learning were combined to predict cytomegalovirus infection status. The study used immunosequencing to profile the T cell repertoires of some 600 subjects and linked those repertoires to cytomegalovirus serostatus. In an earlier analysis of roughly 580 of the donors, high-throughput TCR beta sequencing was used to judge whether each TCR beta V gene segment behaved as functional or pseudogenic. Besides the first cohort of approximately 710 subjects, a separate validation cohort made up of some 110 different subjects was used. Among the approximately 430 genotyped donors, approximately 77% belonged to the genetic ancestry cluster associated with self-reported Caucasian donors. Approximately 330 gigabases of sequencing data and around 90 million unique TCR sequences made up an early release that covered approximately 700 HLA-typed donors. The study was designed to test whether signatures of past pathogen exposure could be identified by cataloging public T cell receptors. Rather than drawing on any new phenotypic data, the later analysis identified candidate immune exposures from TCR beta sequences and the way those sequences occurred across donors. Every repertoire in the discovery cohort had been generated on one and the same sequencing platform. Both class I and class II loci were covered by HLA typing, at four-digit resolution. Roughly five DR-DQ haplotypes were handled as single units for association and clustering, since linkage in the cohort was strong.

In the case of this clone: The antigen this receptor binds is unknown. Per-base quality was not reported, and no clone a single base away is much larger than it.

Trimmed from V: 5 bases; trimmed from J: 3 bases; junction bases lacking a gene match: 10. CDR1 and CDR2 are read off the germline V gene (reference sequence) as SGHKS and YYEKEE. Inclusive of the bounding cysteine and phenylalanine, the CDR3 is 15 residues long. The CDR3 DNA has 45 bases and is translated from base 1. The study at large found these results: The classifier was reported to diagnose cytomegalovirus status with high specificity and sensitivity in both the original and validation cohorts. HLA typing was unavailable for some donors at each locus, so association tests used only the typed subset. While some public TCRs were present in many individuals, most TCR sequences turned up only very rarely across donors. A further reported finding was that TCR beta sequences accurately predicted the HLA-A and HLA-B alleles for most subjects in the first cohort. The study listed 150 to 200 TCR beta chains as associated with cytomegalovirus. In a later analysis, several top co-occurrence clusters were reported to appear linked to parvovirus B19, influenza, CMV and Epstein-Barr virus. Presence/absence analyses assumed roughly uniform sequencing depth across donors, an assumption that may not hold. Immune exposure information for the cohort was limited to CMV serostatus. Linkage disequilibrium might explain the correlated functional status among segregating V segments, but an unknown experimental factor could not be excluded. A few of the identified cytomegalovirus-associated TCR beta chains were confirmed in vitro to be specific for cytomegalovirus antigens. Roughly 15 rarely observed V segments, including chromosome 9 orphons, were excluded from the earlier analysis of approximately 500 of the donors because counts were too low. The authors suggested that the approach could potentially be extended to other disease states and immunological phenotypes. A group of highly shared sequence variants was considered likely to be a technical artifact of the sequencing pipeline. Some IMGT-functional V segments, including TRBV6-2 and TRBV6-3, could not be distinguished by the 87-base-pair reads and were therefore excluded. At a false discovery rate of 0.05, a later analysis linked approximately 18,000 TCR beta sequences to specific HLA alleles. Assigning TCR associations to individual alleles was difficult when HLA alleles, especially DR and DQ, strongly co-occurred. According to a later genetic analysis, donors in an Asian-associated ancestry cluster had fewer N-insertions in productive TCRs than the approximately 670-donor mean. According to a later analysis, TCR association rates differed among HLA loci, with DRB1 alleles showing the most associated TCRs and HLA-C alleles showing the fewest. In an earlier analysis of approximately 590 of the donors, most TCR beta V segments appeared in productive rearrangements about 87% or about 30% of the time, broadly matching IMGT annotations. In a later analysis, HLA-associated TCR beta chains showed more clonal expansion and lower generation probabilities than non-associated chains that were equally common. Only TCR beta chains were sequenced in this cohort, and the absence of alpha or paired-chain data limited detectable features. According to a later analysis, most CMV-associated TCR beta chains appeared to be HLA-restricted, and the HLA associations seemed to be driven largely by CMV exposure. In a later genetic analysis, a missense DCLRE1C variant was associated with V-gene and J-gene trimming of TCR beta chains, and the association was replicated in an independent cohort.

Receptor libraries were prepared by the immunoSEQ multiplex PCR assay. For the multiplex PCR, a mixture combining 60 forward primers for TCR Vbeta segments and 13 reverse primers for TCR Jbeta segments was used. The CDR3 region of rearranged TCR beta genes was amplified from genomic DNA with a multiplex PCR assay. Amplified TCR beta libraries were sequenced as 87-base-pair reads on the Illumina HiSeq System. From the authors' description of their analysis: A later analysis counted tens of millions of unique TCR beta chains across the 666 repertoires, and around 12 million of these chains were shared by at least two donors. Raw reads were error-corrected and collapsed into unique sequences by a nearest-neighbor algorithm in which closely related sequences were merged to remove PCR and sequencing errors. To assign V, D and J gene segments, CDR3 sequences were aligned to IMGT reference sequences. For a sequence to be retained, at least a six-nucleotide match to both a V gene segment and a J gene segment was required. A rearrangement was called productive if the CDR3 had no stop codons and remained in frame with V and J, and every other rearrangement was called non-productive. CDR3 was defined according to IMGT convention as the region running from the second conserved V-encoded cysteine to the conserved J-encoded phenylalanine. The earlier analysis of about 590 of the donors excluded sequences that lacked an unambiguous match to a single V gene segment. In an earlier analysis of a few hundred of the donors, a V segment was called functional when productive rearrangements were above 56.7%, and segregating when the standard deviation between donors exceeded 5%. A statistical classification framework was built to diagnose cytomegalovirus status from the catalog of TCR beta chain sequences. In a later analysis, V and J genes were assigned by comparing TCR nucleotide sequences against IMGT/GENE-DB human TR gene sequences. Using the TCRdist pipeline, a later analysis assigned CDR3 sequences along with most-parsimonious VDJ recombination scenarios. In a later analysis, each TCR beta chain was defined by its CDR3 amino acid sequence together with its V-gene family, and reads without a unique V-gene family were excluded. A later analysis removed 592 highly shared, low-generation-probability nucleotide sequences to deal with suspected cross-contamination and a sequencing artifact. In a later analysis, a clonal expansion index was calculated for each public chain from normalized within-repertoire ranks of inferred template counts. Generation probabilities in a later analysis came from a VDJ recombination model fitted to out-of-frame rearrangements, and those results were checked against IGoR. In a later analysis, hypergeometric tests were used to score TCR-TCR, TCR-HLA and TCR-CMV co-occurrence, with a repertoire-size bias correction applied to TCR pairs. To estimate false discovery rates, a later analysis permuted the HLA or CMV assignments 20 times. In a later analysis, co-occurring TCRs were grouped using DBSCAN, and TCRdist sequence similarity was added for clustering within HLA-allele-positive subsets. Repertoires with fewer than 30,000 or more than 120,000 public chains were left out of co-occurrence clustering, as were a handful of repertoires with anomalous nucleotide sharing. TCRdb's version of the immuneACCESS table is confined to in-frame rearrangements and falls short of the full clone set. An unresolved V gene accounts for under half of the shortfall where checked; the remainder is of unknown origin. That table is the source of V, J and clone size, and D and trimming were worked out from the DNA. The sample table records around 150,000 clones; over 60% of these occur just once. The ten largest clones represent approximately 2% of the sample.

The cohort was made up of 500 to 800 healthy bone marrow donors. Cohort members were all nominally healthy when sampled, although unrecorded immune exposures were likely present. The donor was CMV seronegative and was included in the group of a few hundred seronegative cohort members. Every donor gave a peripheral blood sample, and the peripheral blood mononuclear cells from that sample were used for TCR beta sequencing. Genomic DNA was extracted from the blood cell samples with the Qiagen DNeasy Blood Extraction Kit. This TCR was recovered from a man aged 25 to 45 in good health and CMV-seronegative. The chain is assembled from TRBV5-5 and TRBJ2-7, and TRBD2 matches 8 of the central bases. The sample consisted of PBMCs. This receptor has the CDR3 CASSKWVAGNYEQYF. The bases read TGTGCCAGCAGTAAATGGGTAGCGGGGAACTACGAGCAGTACTTC.